Each of the 12 T cell receptor beta chains below was sequenced from the same sample in a study of T cells in Graves' hyperthyroidism and ophthalmopathy. TCR beta CDR3 region amplification was performed from RNA transcripts. First-round RT-PCR targeting the TCR CDR3 was performed with the HTBI primer set. In TCRdb, the multiplex PCR reads were re-called with MiXCR into one record per CDR3 protein. The table has some 500,000 distinct CDR3 sequences, 13% to 15% seen once. Source material: blood. The receptors originated from a young woman with Graves' hyperthyroidism.

This clonotype has a count of ten or more. V gene TRBV19 combines with J gene TRBJ2-3; D is undetermined. This CDR3 spans 13 amino acids. Looked up from germline, CDR1 is LNHDA and CDR2 is SQIVND (reference sequence). With 9 bases removed from V and 1 base from J, the gap between germline ends came to 11 bases. Here the CDR3 DNA reads TGTGCCAGCACCCGTACGCGCACAGATACGCAGTATTTT. Protein: CASTRTRTDTQYF.

This clonotype has more than one count but fewer than ten. This rearrangement joins TRBV19 to TRBJ1-4; unclear D gene. The germline V and J ends were trimmed by 10 bases and 8 bases, with 20 bases remaining between them. The length of the CDR3 is 14 residues. Germline V CDR1 and CDR2: LNHDA, SQIVND (reference sequence). The chain's CDR3 is CATRMSGVNEKLFF. CDR3 DNA sequence: TGTGCCACCCGAATGAGTGGGGTAAACGAAAAACTGTTTTTT.

This clonotype was counted at least ten times. V and J are TRBV12-3 or TRBV12-4 and TRBJ1-1; 8 positions agree with TRBD1. Unmatched junction bases numbered 7, after V lost 3 bases and J lost 4 bases. CDR3 size: 15 residues. CDR3 nucleotide sequence: TGTGCCAGCAGTTTCTCGGTAGACAGGGGCACTGAAGCTTTCTTT. Protein: CASSFSVDRGTEAFF.

This clonotype occurred many times. V and J are TRBV11-2 and TRBJ2-1; 10 bases align to TRBD2. With V trimmed by 5 bases and J by 4 bases, 8 bases remained unmatched. CDR1 SGHAT and CDR2 FQNNGV come from the germline V gene. The CDR3 is made up of 16 amino acids. The CDR3 nucleotides read TGTGCCAGCAGCCCTAGAGCGGGAGGGAATTACAATGAGCAGTTCTTC. It specifies CASSPRAGGNYNEQFF.

The CDR3 loop reads CSARDPDRVTRSAYYNEQFF. In nucleotides, the CDR3 is TGCAGTGCTAGAGACCCGGACAGGGTTACGCGTAGCGCGTACTACAATGAGCAGTTCTTC. This chain connects TRBV20-1 to TRBJ2-1; TRBD1 matches at 8 bases. The CDR3 is 20 amino acids. The V and J ends lost 0 bases and 3 bases, in that order; junction bases with no gene match: 19. The germline V gene encodes CDR1 DFQATT and CDR2 SNEGSKA (reference sequence).

The chain combines TRBV7-2 with TRBJ2-5; no firm D call. This CDR3 comprises 15 residues. The germline V gene encodes CDR1 SGHTA and CDR2 FQGNSA. The V end was cut by 1 base, the J end by 4 bases, with 13 bases between. The CDR3 reads CASSLDSRGAETQYF. In DNA form, the CDR3 reads TGTGCCAGCAGCTTAGATTCGCGAGGAGCAGAGACCCAGTACTTC. The full variable domain, rest sourced from reference TRBV7-2 and TRBJ2-5, is GAGVSQSPSNKVTEKGKDVELRCDPISGHTALYWYRQSLGQGLEFLIYFQGNSAPDKSGLPSDRFSAERTGGSVSTLTIQRTQQEDSAVYLCASSLDSRGAETQYFGPGTRLLVL.

This clonotype was picked up many times. The chain couples TRBV20-1 to TRBJ2-1; D is uncertain. This CDR3 contains 14 residues. Germline loops: CDR1 DFQATT, CDR2 SNEGSKA (reference sequence). Trimming took off 1 base at V and 9 bases at J, with 16 bases between the two ends. The CDR3 coding sequence is TGCAGTGCTAGAGCTCCAAGGTACTGGGGTGAGCAGTTCTTC. This translates into CSARAPRYWGEQFF.

This clonotype has ten or more counts. The V gene is TRBV19, the J gene TRBJ2-2; 7 bases map to TRBD2. Germline V gene data show CDR1 as LNHDA and CDR2 as SQIVND (reference sequence). Germline trimming cut 8 bases from V and 5 bases from J; bases unmatched to any gene: 17. This CDR3 spans 17 amino acids. In nucleotides, the CDR3 is TGTGCCAGTTCCTGGTTGGCTAGCGGATGGAGGACCGGGGAGCTGTTTTTT. Its protein is CASSWLASGWRTGELFF.

This clonotype occurred many times. This CDR3 reads CASSMRGTGAYTEAFF. CDR3 DNA: TGTGCCAGTAGTATGAGGGGGACAGGGGCCTACACTGAAGCTTTCTTT. The chain carries TRBV19 and TRBJ1-1; 10 bases are a match to TRBD1. Germline V lookup: CDR1 LNHDA, CDR2 SQIVND (reference sequence). This CDR3 has 16 amino acids. J gave up 3 bases and V 3 bases, and 7 bases lay outside the gene matches.

This clonotype appeared a few times. The chain employs TRBV7-2 and TRBJ2-1, with D hard to call. This CDR3 contains 15 residues. Germline V gives CDR1 SGHTA, CDR2 FQGNSA. The V and J ends lost 7 bases and 0 bases respectively, with 13 bases between them. CDR3 sequence: CASILVESSYNEQFF. CDR3 sequence (DNA): TGTGCCAGCATCCTAGTCGAGAGCTCCTACAATGAGCAGTTCTTC. The complete variable domain, with remaining parts taken from reference TRBV7-2 and TRBJ2-1, reads GAGVSQSPSNKVTEKGKDVELRCDPISGHTALYWYRQSLGQGLEFLIYFQGNSAPDKSGLPSDRFSAERTGGSVSTLTIQRTQQEDSAVYLCASILVESSYNEQFFGPGTRLTVL.

In its sample, this clonotype was seen many times. The chain employs TRBV7-9 and TRBJ2-5; D perhaps matches TRBD2 (5 bases). Trimming pared 5 bases from V and 3 bases from J, leaving 13 bases between. CDR1 and CDR2 from the germline V gene are SEHNR and FQNEAQ (reference sequence). CDR3 length: 14 amino acids. The chain's CDR3 is CASSGPVREETQYF. DNA for the CDR3: TGTGCCAGCAGCGGGCCGGTGAGGGAAGAGACCCAGTACTTC.

The V and J genes are TRBV4-1 and TRBJ2-2, with 14 nucleotides matching TRBD2. V was clipped by 1 base and J by 7 bases; unmatched bases: 2. Germline-derived CDR1 and CDR2 are MGHRA and YSYEKL. The CDR3 contains 16 residues. As DNA, the CDR3 is TGCGCCAGCAGCCAAGGGGGACTAGCGGGAGTCGGGGAGCTGTTTTTT. Its translation is CASSQGGLAGVGELFF.